This entry lists 21 T cell receptor beta chains sequenced from one sample in a study of OX40 agonist ivuxolimab in advanced cancers. Sequencing was performed with immunoSEQ multiplex PCR; in TCRdb, only in-frame clones are kept and a portion is missing. The sample lists 70,000 or so clones, 88% occurring once. The sample in question was CD4+ or CD8+ T cells sorted from blood, obtained in a trial of the OX40 agonist ivuxolimab. Receptors were obtained from an adult with an advanced solid tumor such as melanoma, head and neck, liver or kidney cancer.

The chain couples TRBV25-1 to TRBJ1-4, with D unresolved. With 3 bases removed from V and 0 bases from J, the gap between germline ends came to 11 bases. This CDR3 is 16 amino acids long. The germline gives CDR1 MGHDK, CDR2 SYGVNS. CDR3 nucleotides: TGTGCCAGCAGTGACCCGTCGTTTGCAACTAATGAAAAACTGTTTTTT. Encoded protein: CASSDPSFATNEKLFF.

CDR3 nucleotide sequence: TGTGCCAGCAGTGAACAGGGACAGCTCAACACAGATACGCAGTATTTT. This encodes CASSEQGQLNTDTQYF. The chain joins TRBV6-1 to TRBJ2-3; 7 positions match TRBD1. The germline V gene has CDR1 MNHNS and CDR2 SASEGT. J was trimmed by 2 bases and V by 2 bases; bases with no gene match: 7. The CDR3 length is 16 residues.

The V gene is TRBV30, the J gene TRBJ2-3; D may correspond to TRBD1 or TRBD2 (5 bases each). CDR3 length equals 13 residues. The germline V gene has CDR1 GTSNPN and CDR2 SVGIG (reference sequence). Trimming took 5 bases from V and 3 from J, leaving 12 bases between them. The CDR3 sequence: CAWSRGQTDTQYF. The CDR3 nucleotides are TGTGCCTGGTCGAGGGGTCAGACAGATACGCAGTATTTT. The whole variable domain, filled in from reference TRBV30 and TRBJ2-3, reads SQTIHQWPATLVQPVGSPLSLECTVEGTSNPNLYWYRQAAGRGLQLLFYSVGIGQISSEVPQNLSASRPQDRQFILSSKKLLLSDSGFYLCAWSRGQTDTQYFGPGTRLTVL.

The V and J genes are TRBV6-6 and TRBJ1-2; D is perhaps TRBD1 (5 bases). Trimming shortened V by 7 bases and J by 3 bases, and 15 bases separated the two germline ends. Per germline, CDR1 MNHNY and CDR2 SVGAGI (reference sequence). This CDR3 comprises 14 residues. CDR3 bases: TGTGCCAGCATCTCGACAGAGAAGTACTATGGCTACACCTTC. Translating gives CASISTEKYYGYTF.

This chain joins TRBV7-3 and TRBJ2-5; D might be TRBD2 (5 bases). Germline V lookup: CDR1 SGHTA, CDR2 FQGTGA. Trimming pared 3 bases from V and 3 bases from J, leaving 14 bases between. The CDR3 runs to 15 residues. CDR3 residues: CASSLYPAEKETQYF. Here the CDR3 DNA reads TGTGCCAGCAGCTTGTACCCAGCGGAAAAAGAGACCCAGTACTTC.

This chain connects TRBV7-3 to TRBJ2-1, with 8 bases matching TRBD1. Trimming removed 4 bases from V and 6 bases from J; junction bases left unmatched: 11. Germline CDR1 and CDR2: SGHTA and FQGTGA. The CDR3 sequence is 16 residues long. The CDR3 loop reads CASSSTQGALLNEQFF. CDR3 nucleotide sequence: TGTGCCAGCAGCTCGACCCAGGGGGCCCTACTCAATGAGCAGTTCTTC.

This clone has just one count. The chain links TRBV7-2 to TRBJ2-1, with D unresolved. Germline V gene lookup returns CDR1 SGHTA and CDR2 FQGNSA. V lost 0 bases, J lost 7 bases, and 10 bases lay in between. The CDR3 runs to 14 residues. The CDR3 DNA reads as TGTGCCAGCAGCTTAGCGCTGGTGAGAAATGAGCAGTTCTTC. Protein product: CASSLALVRNEQFF. Supplemented by reference TRBV7-2 and TRBJ2-1, the full variable domain reads GAGVSQSPSNKVTEKGKDVELRCDPISGHTALYWYRQSLGQGLEFLIYFQGNSAPDKSGLPSDRFSAERTGGSVSTLTIQRTQQEDSAVYLCASSLALVRNEQFFGPGTRLTVL.

The chain uses TRBV6-5 and TRBJ2-6, with no clear D. V was shortened by 2 bases and J by 3 bases, with 8 bases between the two germline ends. This CDR3 comprises 15 residues. Germline loops: CDR1 MNHEY, CDR2 SVGAGI. This CDR3 is CASSYRDGGANVLTF. CDR3 sequence (DNA): TGTGCCAGCAGTTACAGGGATGGTGGGGCCAACGTCCTGACTTTC.

The J gene is TRBJ1-4, the V gene TRBV5-5, with D possibly matching TRBD1 (5 bases). CDR1 SGHKS and CDR2 YYEKEE come from the germline V gene (reference sequence). Trimming left V 4 bases short and J 8 bases short, with 18 bases between. This CDR3 has 15 amino acids. In nucleotides, the CDR3 is TGTGCCAGCAGCCCGGTGCCGGGGCTTGGCGAAAAACTGTTTTTT. Its protein is CASSPVPGLGEKLFF.

The J gene is TRBJ2-1, the V gene TRBV14; TRBD1 matches 7 bases. The junction had 13 bases not matched to a gene; V was cut back by 6 bases and J by 2 bases. The CDR3 runs 17 residues. Germline lookup yields CDR1 SGHDN and CDR2 FVKESK. The CDR3 region is CASSPPAGGAAYNEQFF. The CDR3 DNA reads as TGTGCCAGCAGTCCCCCCGCAGGGGGAGCCGCCTACAATGAGCAGTTCTTC.

The chain employs TRBV19 and TRBJ1-5; D is uncertain. V lost 8 bases, J lost 0 bases, and 17 bases lay in between. CDR3 size: 16 residues. CDR1 is LNHDA, CDR2 SQIVND, per germline (reference sequence). CDR3 residues: CASRLMRRGSNQPQHF. CDR3 bases: TGTGCCAGTCGGTTGATGAGACGGGGTAGCAATCAGCCCCAGCATTTT.

The chain is built from TRBV5-1 and TRBJ2-3; 8 nucleotides align to TRBD1. This CDR3 is built from 16 residues. CDR1 is SGHRS, CDR2 YFSETQ, per germline. The J segment lost 4 bases and the V segment lost 2 bases, leaving 9 bases of the junction unmatched. The CDR3 spells CASSLAWTGSSDTQYF. The CDR3 DNA is TGCGCCAGCAGCTTAGCATGGACAGGGAGTTCAGATACGCAGTATTTT. Supplemented by reference TRBV5-1 and TRBJ2-3, the full variable domain reads KAGVTQTPRYLIKTRGQQVTLSCSPISGHRSVSWYQQTPGQGLQFLFEYFSETQRNKGNFPGRFSGRQFSNSRSEMNVSTLELGDSALYLCASSLAWTGSSDTQYFGPGTRLTVL.

The chain couples TRBV6-1 to TRBJ1-3, with D unclear. There are 11 residues in the CDR3. Deletions cut 2 bases from V and 12 bases from J, with 8 bases between. Looked up from germline, CDR1 is MNHNS and CDR2 is SASEGT. The CDR3: CASSERPHIYF. The CDR3 coding sequence is TGTGCCAGCAGTGAAAGACCGCACATATATTTT.

The rearrangement links TRBV6-4 to TRBJ2-3; no reliable D call. CDR1 and CDR2 from the germline V gene are MRHNA and SNTAGT. V shed 0 bases and J shed 3 bases, with 7 bases lying between them. The CDR3 contains 14 residues. The DNA of the CDR3 is TGTGCCAGCAGTGACTCGGCTGGGACAGATACGCAGTATTTT. Its protein product is CASSDSAGTDTQYF.

This rearrangement joins TRBV2 to TRBJ1-5, with D perhaps matching TRBD1 (5 bases). This CDR3 has 13 residues. Between the trimmed V and J ends, which lost 7 bases and 4 bases, there was a span of 11 bases. CDR1 SNHLY and CDR2 FYNNEI come from the germline V gene. The CDR3 region is CASIQGLNQPQHF. As DNA, the CDR3 is TGTGCCAGCATCCAGGGTTTGAATCAGCCCCAGCATTTT.

The V call is TRBV5-1, the J call TRBJ2-5, with D perhaps assigned TRBD1 or TRBD2 (6 bases each). V lost 4 bases to trimming and J lost 6 bases, with 13 bases between them. The CDR3 length is 13 residues. In germline, CDR1 is SGHRS, CDR2 YFSETQ. The CDR3 loop is CASSRTGDKTQYF. CDR3 in DNA: TGCGCCAGCAGCCGGACGGGGGACAAGACCCAGTACTTC.

The sample holds one count of this clone. This chain joins TRBV27 and TRBJ2-1, with TRBD2 matching 10 bases. CDR1 is MNHEY and CDR2 is SMNVEV in the germline V gene (reference sequence). The CDR3 has 14 residues. Losses at the gene ends were 5 bases for V and 9 bases for J; bases not matched to a gene: 7. CDR3 nucleotide sequence: TGTGCCAGCAGTCACAGCGGGAGGGCACGTGAGCAGTTCTTC. This encodes CASSHSGRAREQFF.

The chain employs TRBV7-3 and TRBJ2-6, with D unclear. The V gene's germline CDR1 is SGHTA and CDR2 FQGTGA. CDR3 length: 17 residues. The V end lost 2 bases, the J end lost 0 bases, and 11 bases lay between the germline ends. The DNA of the CDR3 is TGTGCCAGCAGCTTATCCCCGGGCGGCTCTGGGGCCAACGTCCTGACTTTC. Amino acid sequence: CASSLSPGGSGANVLTF.

CDR3 bases: TGTGCCAGCAGCTTAGAACTAGCGAACTACGAGCAGTACTTC. This gives the protein CASSLELANYEQYF. The chain joins TRBV7-2 to TRBJ2-7; 7 nucleotides line up with TRBD2. Germline-derived CDR1 and CDR2 are SGHTA and FQGNSA. The CDR3 length is 14 residues. With 1 base clipped from V and 3 bases from J, the junction kept 3 bases outside the gene matches.

Remarks on this clone: Its ends do not fully match the called genes, so a read error is possible. The rearrangement joins TRBV5-6 to TRBJ2-5, with TRBD2 matching 11 bases. The CDR3 sequence is 14 residues long. Germline V lookup: CDR1 SGHDT, CDR2 YYEEEE. CDR3 coding DNA: TGCGCCAGCAGCTCCGGGCTAGCGGGGGGCTGGGAGTACTTC. It codes for CASSSGLAGGWEYF.

The CDR3 loop is CASSSRQGLPYEQYF. The DNA of the CDR3 is TGTGCCAGCAGCTCGAGACAGGGTCTCCCCTACGAGCAGTACTTC. The rearrangement links TRBV7-2 to TRBJ2-7; 7 nucleotides line up with TRBD1. V dropped 4 bases and J dropped 2; count of bases not matched to a gene: 8. This CDR3 is 15 amino acids long. Germline-derived CDR1 and CDR2 are SGHTA and FQGNSA.